The entry below describes one T cell receptor (beta chain). The entry originates in a study of T-cell reconstitution after alpha-beta-depleted transplantation in children. TCRbeta library construction was performed incorporating unique molecular identifiers. TCRdb re-called the PCR reads through MiXCR, storing one row per CDR3 protein. The repertoire consists of fewer than 750,000 distinct CDR3 sequences, with 25% to 30% occurring once and the leading ten covering under 45%. CDR1 and CDR2 (germline): DFQATT, SNEGSKA (reference sequence). This CDR3 has 14 residues. Germline trimming cut 3 bases from V and 12 bases from J; bases unmatched to any gene: 8.

This specimen was PBMCs, taken before TCRalphabeta/CD19-depleted stem cell transplant. This chain joins TRBV20-1 and TRBJ2-1; TRBD2 aligns across 13 bases. The receptor was isolated from a boy younger than two with Wiskott-Aldrich syndrome, due to receive a stem cell transplant. The CDR3 here is CSARLLAGGRAQFF. In DNA, the CDR3 is TGCAGTGCTAGGCTACTAGCGGGAGGGAGGGCGCAGTTCTTC.